Each of the 15 T cell receptor beta chains below was sequenced from the same sample in a study of cytomegalovirus exposure and HLA in healthy donors. The study ran its PCR with 60 Vbeta and 13 Jbeta primers. Measured with immunoSEQ multiplex PCR; TCRdb has only the in-frame clones, and not every one. The sample shows around 200,000 clones, 75% to 85% of them seen only once. The sequenced material came from PBMCs. Receptors were obtained from a boy aged 5-17 years in good health and CMV-seronegative.

This clone has a handful of counts. The genes are TRBV29-1 and TRBJ1-1, with D perhaps TRBD1 (5 bases). The V end lost 5 bases, the J end lost 0 bases, and 10 bases lay between the germline ends. The germline V gene encodes CDR1 SQVTM and CDR2 ANQGSEA. The CDR3 is made up of 13 amino acids. CDR3 amino acids: CSVPGLMNTEAFF. In DNA, the CDR3 is TGCAGCGTTCCGGGACTCATGAACACTGAAGCTTTCTTT.

A single count supports this clone. The V call is TRBV5-1, the J call TRBJ1-2; 7 positions agree with TRBD1. Unmatched junction bases numbered 3, after V lost 4 bases and J lost 6 bases. The CDR3 totals 12 residues. Germline assignment: CDR1 SGHRS and CDR2 YFSETQ. The CDR3 DNA reads TGCGCCAGCAGCCCAGACAGGGATGGCTACACCTTC. Amino acid sequence: CASSPDRDGYTF.

The chain joins TRBV19 to TRBJ2-2; D gene ambiguous. CDR3 length equals 14 residues. Germline V lookup: CDR1 LNHDA, CDR2 SQIVND (reference sequence). The ends were cut back, 1 base at V and 3 bases at J, with 6 bases in the middle. DNA for the CDR3: TGTGCCAGTAGTATAGGGCACGACACCGGGGAGCTGTTTTTT. This translates into CASSIGHDTGELFF.

The rearrangement uses TRBV7-9 and TRBJ2-7, with D possibly TRBD1 on 6 matching bases. V was shortened by 5 bases and J by 2 bases, with 10 bases between the two germline ends. CDR1 and CDR2 (germline): SEHNR, FQNEAQ (reference sequence). The CDR3 spans 13 residues. DNA of the CDR3: TGTGCCAGCAGCCAGGGGACCCCCTACGAGCAGTACTTC. As protein: CASSQGTPYEQYF.

V is TRBV2 and J is TRBJ1-4; maybe TRBD1 (5 bases). With 4 bases removed from V and 5 bases from J, the gap between germline ends came to 20 bases. Looked up from germline, CDR1 is SNHLY and CDR2 is FYNNEI. This CDR3 comprises 17 residues. For the CDR3, the DNA is TGTGCCAGCAGTGGTCAAGGGGTTTCCGGGTACAATGAAAAACTGTTTTTT. It is translated as CASSGQGVSGYNEKLFF.

V gene TRBV5-5 combines with J gene TRBJ1-1; maybe TRBD1 (6 bases). The V end was cut by 4 bases, the J end by 7 bases, with 17 bases between. CDR1 and CDR2 (germline): SGHKS, YYEKEE (reference sequence). CDR3 length equals 14 residues. The CDR3 is CASSLPLTGYEAFF. As DNA, the CDR3 is TGTGCCAGCAGCCTACCTTTAACAGGGTATGAAGCTTTCTTT.

The CDR3 sequence is CASSLRTGDTEAFF. As DNA, the CDR3 is TGCGCCAGCAGCTTGCGGACAGGGGACACTGAAGCTTTCTTT. This chain uses TRBV5-1 with TRBJ1-1; 9 bases fit TRBD1. This CDR3 region has 14 residues. Per germline, CDR1 SGHRS and CDR2 YFSETQ. Trimming at V came to 1 base and at J to 3 bases, leaving 1 base not matched to a gene.

The chain is built from TRBV5-4 and TRBJ1-1, with no clear D. This CDR3 is 15 amino acids long. From germline, CDR1 is SGHNT and CDR2 YYREEE (reference sequence). V lost 3 bases, J lost 5 bases, and 17 bases lay in between. DNA for the CDR3: TGTGCCAGCAGCTCCTTGGCCTCTGGGAGGACTGAAGCTTTCTTT. The encoded protein is CASSSLASGRTEAFF.

This rearrangement joins TRBV6-5 to TRBJ1-5; tentative D call: TRBD1 (6 bases). Trimming pared 7 bases from V and 2 bases from J, leaving 15 bases between. Per germline, CDR1 MNHEY and CDR2 SVGAGI. There are 15 residues in the CDR3. This CDR3 reads CASTSGDSRNQPQHF. The CDR3 coding sequence is TGTGCCAGCACCTCAGGGGATTCGCGCAATCAGCCCCAGCATTTT.

Points on this clone: Compared with germline, one end of the junction differs, possibly owing to a read error. The genes are TRBV19 and TRBJ1-1; D gene uncertain. The CDR3 contains 14 residues. Germline V gene sequence: CDR1 LNHDA, CDR2 SQIVND (reference sequence). CDR3 coding DNA: TGTGCCAGTAGGATTAGACTCATCAACACTGAAGCTTCCTTT. It is translated as CASRIRLINTEASF.

The rearrangement links TRBV6-5 to TRBJ1-1; D unresolved. The CDR3 covers 14 residues. From germline, CDR1 is MNHEY and CDR2 SVGAGI. With 5 bases removed from V and 6 bases from J, the gap between germline ends came to 16 bases. The DNA of the CDR3 is TGTGCCAGCAGTATAACAGCGGGAAGTGCTGAAGCTTTCTTT. The encoded protein is CASSITAGSAEAFF.

The J gene is TRBJ1-2, the V gene TRBV7-2, with 7 bases matching TRBD1. The V segment lost 5 bases and the J segment 14 bases; nucleotides outside the gene matches: 11. Per the germline V gene, CDR1 is SGHTA and CDR2 is FQGNSA. The CDR3 consists of 12 residues. The CDR3 sequence is CASSLETGSGTF. The CDR3 nucleotides read TGTGCCAGCAGCCTCGAGACAGGGTCGGGTACCTTC.

This rearrangement joins TRBV6-5 to TRBJ2-5; D call uncertain. Trimming removed 0 bases at V and 0 bases at J, with 11 bases between. The V gene's germline CDR1 is MNHEY and CDR2 SVGAGI. CDR3 size: 16 residues. CDR3 region: CASSYSPSLYQETQYF. The CDR3 nucleotides are TGTGCCAGCAGTTACTCGCCCAGTTTGTACCAAGAGACCCAGTACTTC.

The rearrangement links TRBV7-9 to TRBJ2-3; 11 nucleotides match TRBD2. The CDR3 is 16 amino acids. V was clipped by 4 bases and J by 1 base; unmatched bases: 4. From germline, CDR1 is SEHNR and CDR2 FQNEAQ (reference sequence). CDR3 in DNA: TGTGCCAGCAGCTCTCCACTAGCGGGGGGCACAGATACGCAGTATTTT. This encodes CASSSPLAGGTDTQYF.

A remark on this clone: An end of the junction differs from the germline gene, which may be a read error. V usage is TRBV7-9 and J usage is TRBJ1-1; tentative D call: TRBD1 (5 bases). CDR3 length equals 12 residues. Germline CDR1 and CDR2: SEHNR and FQNEAQ (reference sequence). The CDR3 loop reads CSSSFGTFGAFF. The DNA of the CDR3 is TGTTCCAGCAGCTTCGGGACTTTTGGGGCTTTCTTT. The full variable domain, completed using reference TRBV7-9 and TRBJ1-1, is DTGVSQNPRHKITKRGQNVTFRCDPISEHNRLYWYRQTLGQGPEFLTYFQNEAQLEKSRLLSDRFSAERPKGSFSTLEIQRTEQGDSAMYLCSSSFGTFGAFFGQGTRLTVV.